The T cell receptor (beta chain) described here comes from a study of tumor-infiltrating lymphocytes in primary liver carcinoma. As for the study in general: All patients, whether men or women, fell within 30 to 69 years of age.

Total RNA amounting to 500 ng was the source from which TCR beta cDNA was made with a constant-region primer. It was through three nested multiplex PCR rounds of slightly modified ARM-PCR that TCR beta libraries arose. A C-beta reverse primer and TRBV1-TRBV30 forward primers served in each of the first two PCR rounds, at approximately 10 cycles apiece. A single record per CDR3 protein comes from TCRdb applying MiXCR to the multiplex PCR reads. The repertoire includes some 190,000 distinct CDR3 sequences, roughly 60% of them detected once, and around 68% sits in the top ten. RNA was extracted from whole blood without cell sorting, alongside germline DNA. Enrolled patients were chronically infected with HBV and treatment-naive. Roughly 4 milliliters of peripheral blood were drawn preoperatively. This clonotype came up a few times. Deletions cut 6 bases from V and 3 bases from J, with 12 bases between. This CDR3 has 13 residues.

Sequencing input: peripheral blood. This receptor was obtained from a man in his forties with primary liver carcinoma and hepatitis B virus infection. This chain joins TRBV12-3 or TRBV12-4 and TRBJ2-7; D might be TRBD2 (6 bases). The CDR3: CASSRGLDYEQYF. In nucleotides, the CDR3 is TGTGCCAGCAGCCGGGGGTTGGACTACGAGCAGTACTTC.